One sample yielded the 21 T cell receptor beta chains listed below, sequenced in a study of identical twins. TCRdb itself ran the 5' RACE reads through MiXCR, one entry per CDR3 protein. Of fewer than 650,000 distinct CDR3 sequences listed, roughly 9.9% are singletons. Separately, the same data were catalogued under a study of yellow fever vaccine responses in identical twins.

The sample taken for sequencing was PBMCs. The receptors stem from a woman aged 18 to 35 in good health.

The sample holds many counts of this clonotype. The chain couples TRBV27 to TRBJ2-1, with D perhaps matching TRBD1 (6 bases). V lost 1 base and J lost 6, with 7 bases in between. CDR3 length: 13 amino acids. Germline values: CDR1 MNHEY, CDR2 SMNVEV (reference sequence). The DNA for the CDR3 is TGTGCCAGCAGTTTATGGGACATCAATGAGCAGTTCTTC. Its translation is CASSLWDINEQFF.

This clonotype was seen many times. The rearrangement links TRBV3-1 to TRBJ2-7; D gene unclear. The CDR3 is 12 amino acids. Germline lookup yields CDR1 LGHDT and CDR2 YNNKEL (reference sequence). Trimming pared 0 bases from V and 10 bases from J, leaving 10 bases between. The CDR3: CASSQDLRSQYF. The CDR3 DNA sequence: TGTGCCAGCAGCCAAGATCTTAGGTCTCAGTACTTC.

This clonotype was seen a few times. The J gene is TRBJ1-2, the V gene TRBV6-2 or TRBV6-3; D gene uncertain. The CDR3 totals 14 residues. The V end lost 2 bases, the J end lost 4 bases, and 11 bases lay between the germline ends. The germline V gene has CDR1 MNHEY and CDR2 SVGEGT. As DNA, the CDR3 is TGTGCCAGCAGTTACCCTCTACAGATCTATGGCTACACCTTC. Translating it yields CASSYPLQIYGYTF.

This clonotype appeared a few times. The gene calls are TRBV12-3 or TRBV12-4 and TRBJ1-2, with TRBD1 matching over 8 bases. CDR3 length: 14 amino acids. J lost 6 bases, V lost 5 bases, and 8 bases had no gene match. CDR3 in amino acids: CASSLSTGGNGYTF. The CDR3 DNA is TGTGCCAGCAGTCTAAGTACAGGGGGGAATGGCTACACCTTC.

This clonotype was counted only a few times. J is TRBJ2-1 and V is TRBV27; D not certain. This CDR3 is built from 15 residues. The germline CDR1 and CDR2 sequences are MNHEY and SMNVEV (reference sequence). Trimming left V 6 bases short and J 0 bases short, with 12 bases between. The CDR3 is CASRRVISSYNEQFF. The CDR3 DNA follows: TGTGCCAGCAGACGGGTTATTAGCTCCTACAATGAGCAGTTCTTC.

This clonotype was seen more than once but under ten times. DNA of the CDR3: TGTGCCAGCAGCTTAGGCTGGGCCAGCGAGCAGTTCTTC. It yields the protein CASSLGWASEQFF. The V gene is TRBV7-2, the J gene TRBJ2-1; no firm D call. Trimming pared 1 base from V and 10 bases from J, leaving 11 bases between. CDR3 length equals 13 residues. Per the germline V gene, CDR1 is SGHTA and CDR2 is FQGNSA.

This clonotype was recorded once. The CDR3 DNA reads TGCGCCAGCAGCTTGGATCTAGCGTCAGATACGCAGTATTTT. It codes for CASSLDLASDTQYF. The rearrangement uses TRBV5-1 and TRBJ2-3, with D perhaps TRBD2 (6 bases). The CDR3 loop spans 14 amino acids. Germline values: CDR1 SGHRS, CDR2 YFSETQ. The V gene lost 0 bases and the J gene lost 4 bases, with 9 bases spanning the gap.

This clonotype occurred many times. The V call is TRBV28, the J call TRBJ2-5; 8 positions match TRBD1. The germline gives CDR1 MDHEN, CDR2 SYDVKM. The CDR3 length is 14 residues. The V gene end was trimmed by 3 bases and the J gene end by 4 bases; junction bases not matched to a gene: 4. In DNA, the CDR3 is TGTGCCAGCAGTTTGGACAGGGTAGTAGAGACCCAGTACTTC. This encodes CASSLDRVVETQYF.

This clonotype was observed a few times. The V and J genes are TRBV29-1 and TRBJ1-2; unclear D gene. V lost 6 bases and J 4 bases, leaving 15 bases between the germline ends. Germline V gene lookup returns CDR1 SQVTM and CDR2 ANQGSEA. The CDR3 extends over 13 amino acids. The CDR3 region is CSVALRSSYGYTF. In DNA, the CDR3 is TGCAGCGTCGCCCTCAGGTCTAGCTATGGCTACACCTTC.

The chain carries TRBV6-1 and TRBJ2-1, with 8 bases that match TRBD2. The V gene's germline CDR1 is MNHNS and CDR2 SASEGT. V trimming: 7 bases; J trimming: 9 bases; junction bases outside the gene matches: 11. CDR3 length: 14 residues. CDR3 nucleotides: TGTGCCAGCACCCAACCGGGGGGGTATGGTGAGCAGTTCTTC. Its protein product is CASTQPGGYGEQFF.

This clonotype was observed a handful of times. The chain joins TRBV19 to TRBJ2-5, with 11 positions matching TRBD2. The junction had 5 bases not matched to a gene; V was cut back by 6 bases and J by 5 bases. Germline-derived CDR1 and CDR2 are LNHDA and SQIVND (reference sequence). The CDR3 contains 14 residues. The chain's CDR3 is CASRRGTSGETQYF. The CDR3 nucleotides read TGTGCCAGTAGGCGTGGGACTAGCGGTGAGACCCAGTACTTC.

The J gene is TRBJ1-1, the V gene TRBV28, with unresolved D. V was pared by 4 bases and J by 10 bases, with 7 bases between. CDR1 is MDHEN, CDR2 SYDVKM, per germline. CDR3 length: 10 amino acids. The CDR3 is CASSSLVAFF. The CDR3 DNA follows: TGTGCCAGCAGTTCTTTGGTAGCTTTCTTT.

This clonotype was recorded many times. The CDR3 protein is CASSATGLAGGRRKQYF. The DNA for the CDR3 is TGTGCCAGCAGCGCCACGGGACTAGCGGGAGGAAGGAGAAAGCAGTACTTC. The V and J genes are TRBV7-2 and TRBJ2-7, with 15 positions matching TRBD2. Germline CDR1 reads SGHTA; CDR2 reads FQGNSA. This CDR3 has 17 residues. J lost 8 bases, V lost 5 bases, and 13 bases had no gene match.

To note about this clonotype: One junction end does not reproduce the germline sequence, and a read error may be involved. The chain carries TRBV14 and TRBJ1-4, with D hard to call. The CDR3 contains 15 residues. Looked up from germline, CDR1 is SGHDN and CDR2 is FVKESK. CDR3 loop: CASSQNGRPLERLFF. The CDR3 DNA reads TGTGCCAGCAGCCAAAACGGACGGCCTCTGGAAAGACTGTTTTTT.

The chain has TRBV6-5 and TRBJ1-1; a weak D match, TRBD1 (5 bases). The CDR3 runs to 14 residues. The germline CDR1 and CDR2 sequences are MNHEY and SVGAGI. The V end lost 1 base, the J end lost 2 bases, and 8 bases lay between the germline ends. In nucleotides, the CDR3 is TGTGCCAGCAGTTACTTGGGACGCAACACTGAAGCTTTCTTT. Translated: CASSYLGRNTEAFF.

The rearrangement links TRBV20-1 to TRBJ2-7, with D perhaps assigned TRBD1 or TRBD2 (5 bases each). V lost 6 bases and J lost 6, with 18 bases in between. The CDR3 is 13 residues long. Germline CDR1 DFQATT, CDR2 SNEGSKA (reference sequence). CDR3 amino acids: CSASRGAVREQYF. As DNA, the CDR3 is TGCAGTGCGAGTCGAGGGGCGGTGCGCGAGCAGTACTTC.

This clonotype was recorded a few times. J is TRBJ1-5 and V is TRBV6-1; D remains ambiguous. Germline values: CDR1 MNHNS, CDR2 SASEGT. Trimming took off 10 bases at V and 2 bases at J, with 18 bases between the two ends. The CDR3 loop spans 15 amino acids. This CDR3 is CATRAGGLGNQPQHF. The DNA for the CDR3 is TGTGCCACCCGGGCAGGTGGGCTAGGCAATCAGCCCCAGCATTTT.

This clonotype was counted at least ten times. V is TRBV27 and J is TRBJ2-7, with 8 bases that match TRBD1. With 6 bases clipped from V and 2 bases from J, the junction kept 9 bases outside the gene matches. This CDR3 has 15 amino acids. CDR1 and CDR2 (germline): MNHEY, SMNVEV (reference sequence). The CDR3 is CASSQGQGDTYEQYF. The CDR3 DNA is TGTGCCAGCAGCCAAGGACAGGGTGATACCTACGAGCAGTACTTC.

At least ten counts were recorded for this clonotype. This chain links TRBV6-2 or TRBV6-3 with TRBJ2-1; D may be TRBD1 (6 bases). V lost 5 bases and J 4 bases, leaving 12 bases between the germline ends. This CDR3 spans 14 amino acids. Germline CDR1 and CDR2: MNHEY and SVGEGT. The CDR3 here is CASSPQGRYNEQFF. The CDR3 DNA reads TGTGCCAGCAGTCCACAGGGTAGATACAATGAGCAGTTCTTC.

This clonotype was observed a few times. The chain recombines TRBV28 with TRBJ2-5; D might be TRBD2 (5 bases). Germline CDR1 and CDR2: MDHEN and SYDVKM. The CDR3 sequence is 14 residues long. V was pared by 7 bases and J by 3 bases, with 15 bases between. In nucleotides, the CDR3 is TGTGCCAGCAAAAAACCCGGGATCGAAGAGACCCAGTACTTC. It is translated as CASKKPGIEETQYF. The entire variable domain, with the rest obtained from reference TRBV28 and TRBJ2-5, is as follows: DVKVTQSSRYLVKRTGEKVFLECVQDMDHENMFWYRQDPGLGLRLIYFSYDVKMKEKGDIPEGYSVSREKKERFSLILESASTNQTSMYLCASKKPGIEETQYFGPGTRLLVL.

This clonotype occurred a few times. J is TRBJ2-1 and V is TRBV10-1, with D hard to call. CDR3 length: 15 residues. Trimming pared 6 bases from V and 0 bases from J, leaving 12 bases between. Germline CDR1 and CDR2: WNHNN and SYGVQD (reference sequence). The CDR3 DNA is TGCGCCAGCAGCCGGACGAAAAGCTCCTACAATGAGCAGTTCTTC. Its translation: CASSRTKSSYNEQFF.